The clone carrying this T cell receptor beta chain was picked up a small number of times. Its antigen is currently unknown. The sample belongs to a study of T cell repertoires in cytomegalovirus infection. At the level of the study: Signatures in public TCR beta sequences pointed to both CMV infection and matching HLA type. Study-level points and caveats: Identification of carriers of CMV plus the relevant HLA was performed using cumulative public TCR beta family frequency. The ex vivo response was dominated by HLA-C-restricted CMV-specific TCR beta clonotypes.

TCRdb reprocessed the reads via MiXCR and lists one record per CDR3 protein. The sample carries over 150,000 distinct CDR3 sequences, roughly 17% recorded once. Deletions cut 3 bases from V and 1 base from J, with 9 bases between. Germline V gene lookup returns CDR1 SGHTA and CDR2 FQGNSA. This CDR3 spans 14 amino acids. The chain employs TRBV7-2 and TRBJ1-1; no firm D call. Sequences were obtained from CD8+ T cells from PBMCs. This sequence originates from a human donor in good health (CMV status not recorded). Some clones in this sample may be carry-over from other donors' samples. CDR3 nucleotides: TGTGCCAGCAGCTTTACAGCTTCGAACACTGAAGCTTTCTTT. It is translated as CASSFTASNTEAFF.